This TCR beta chain was retrieved from a study of cytomegalovirus exposure and HLA in healthy donors. Overall study context: The platform used for the 120 or so validation repertoires matched that of the roughly 700 first-cohort repertoires, a later analysis reported.

For this clone: The antigen remains undetermined.

The CDR3 covers 15 residues. CDR1 is MGHRA, CDR2 YSYEKL, per germline. Trimming removed 0 bases from V and 9 bases from J, with 12 bases in between. The donors were part of the approximately 120-subject validation cohort, which stood apart from the 666-subject first cohort. Measured with immunoSEQ multiplex PCR; TCRdb has only the in-frame clones, and not every one. The sample lists around 350,000 clones, around 86% occurring once. General observations from the study: Researchers reported that a few CMV-associated chains were confirmed in vitro as CMV antigen-specific. The listing of 160 or so TCR beta chains classed them as cytomegalovirus-associated.

Specimen: PBMCs. The source is a young woman in good health and CMV-seronegative. This chain uses TRBV4-1 with TRBJ1-6; D is unclear. In DNA form, the CDR3 reads TGCGCCAGCAGCCAAGAGGCCAGCCGCGGTTCACCCCTCCACTTT. Amino acids: CASSQEASRGSPLHF.